This passage covers 30 T cell receptor beta chains from one sample sequenced in a study of T cells in Graves' hyperthyroidism and ophthalmopathy. The investigators amplified TCR beta CDR3 regions from RNA transcripts. The HTBI set primed first-round TCR CDR3 RT-PCR. One entry per CDR3 protein results from TCRdb running MiXCR on the multiplex PCR reads. Among nearly 600,000 distinct CDR3 sequences, 12% to 15% were seen once, and the ten largest hold roughly 7%. Sequenced input: blood. The receptors were gathered from a woman aged 18-29 years with Graves' ophthalmopathy.

This clonotype was picked up many times. This chain links TRBV28 with TRBJ1-2; D is unclear. Looked up from germline, CDR1 is MDHEN and CDR2 is SYDVKM. V was shortened by 9 bases and J by 2 bases, with 13 bases between the two germline ends. This CDR3 contains 13 residues. The CDR3 loop reads CASNPSRNYGYTF. The CDR3 DNA reads as TGTGCCAGTAACCCGAGCCGCAACTATGGCTACACCTTC.

This clonotype was counted at least ten times. The J gene is TRBJ2-5, the V gene TRBV13; D is perhaps TRBD2 (6 bases). The CDR3 totals 15 residues. Looked up from germline, CDR1 is PRHDT and CDR2 is FYEKMQ (reference sequence). Deletions cut 4 bases from V and 6 bases from J, with 18 bases between. CDR3 region: CASSSPGAGRKTQYF. Here the CDR3 DNA reads TGTGCCAGCAGCTCCCCGGGCGCAGGGAGGAAGACCCAGTACTTC.

At least ten counts were recorded for this clonotype. The chain couples TRBV30 to TRBJ2-7, with D possibly being TRBD1 (6 bases). CDR1 and CDR2 from the germline V gene are GTSNPN and SVGIG (reference sequence). Trimming shortened V by 4 bases and J by 0 bases, and 10 bases separated the two germline ends. CDR3 length equals 13 residues. The CDR3 DNA reads TGTGCCTGGACCACAGGGAACTCCTACGAGCAGTACTTC. It yields the protein CAWTTGNSYEQYF. Full variable domain (missing parts from reference TRBV30 and TRBJ2-7): SQTIHQWPATLVQPVGSPLSLECTVEGTSNPNLYWYRQAAGRGLQLLFYSVGIGQISSEVPQNLSASRPQDRQFILSSKKLLLSDSGFYLCAWTTGNSYEQYFGPGTRLTVT.

This clonotype was counted at least ten times. The V call is TRBV4-1, the J call TRBJ1-2; TRBD1 agrees at 7 bases. In germline, CDR1 is MGHRA, CDR2 YSYEKL. The V segment lost 6 bases and the J segment 2 bases; nucleotides outside the gene matches: 9. The length of the CDR3 is 15 residues. The CDR3: CASRVGTASNYGYTF. CDR3 DNA: TGCGCCAGCAGGGTGGGGACAGCGAGCAACTATGGCTACACCTTC.

In its sample, this clonotype was seen a few times. The chain uses TRBV7-3 and TRBJ2-1, with 8 positions matching TRBD2. CDR3 size: 14 residues. The germline V gene encodes CDR1 SGHTA and CDR2 FQGTGA. The J segment lost 6 bases and the V segment lost 4 bases, leaving 5 bases of the junction unmatched. CDR3 sequence reads: CASSWTSIGNEQFF. Here the CDR3 DNA reads TGTGCCAGCAGCTGGACTAGCATTGGCAATGAGCAGTTCTTC. Based on the CDR3 plus reference TRBV7-3 and TRBJ2-1, the full variable domain is GAGVSQTPSNKVTEKGKYVELRCDPISGHTALYWYRQSLGQGPEFLIYFQGTGAADDSGLPNDRFFAVRPEGSVSTLKIQRTERGDSAVYLCASSWTSIGNEQFFGPGTRLTVL.

This clonotype occurred many times. V gene TRBV12-3 or TRBV12-4 combines with J gene TRBJ1-1; 8 bases agree with TRBD1. This CDR3 has 15 residues. V dropped 5 bases and J dropped 0; count of bases not matched to a gene: 5. The CDR3 sequence: CASSIPGQVNTEAFF. The DNA of the CDR3 is TGTGCCAGCAGTATCCCGGGACAGGTGAACACTGAAGCTTTCTTT.

This clonotype appeared many times. CDR3 region: CASSSDREGTREQYF. DNA of the CDR3: TGTGCCAGCAGTTCGGACAGGGAGGGAACTAGAGAGCAGTACTTC. The V call is TRBV27, the J call TRBJ2-7; D possibly corresponds to TRBD1 (8 bases). The CDR3 extends over 15 amino acids. The germline CDR1 and CDR2 sequences are MNHEY and SMNVEV (reference sequence). Deletions cut 4 bases from V and 7 bases from J, with 20 bases between.

J is TRBJ2-7 and V is TRBV4-1; unclear D gene. The CDR3 runs 14 residues. Germline CDR1 and CDR2: MGHRA and YSYEKL. Trimming pared 1 base from V and 2 bases from J, leaving 9 bases between. The CDR3 loop is CASSQVDSTYEQYF. The CDR3 DNA is TGCGCCAGCAGCCAAGTGGATTCCACCTACGAGCAGTACTTC.

There are many counts of this clonotype. V is TRBV30 and J is TRBJ1-5; 11 positions agree with TRBD1. The CDR3 is 12 amino acids. Germline values: CDR1 GTSNPN, CDR2 SVGIG (reference sequence). V dropped 7 bases and J dropped 13; count of bases not matched to a gene: 9. CDR3 protein: CASQRTGGHQHF. The CDR3 DNA reads as TGTGCCTCACAAAGGACAGGGGGCCATCAGCATTTT.

In its sample, this clonotype was seen a few times. This sequence joins TRBV20-1 and TRBJ2-3, with TRBD2 as a possible D gene (5 bases). Trimming shortened V by 6 bases and J by 4 bases, and 14 bases separated the two germline ends. In germline, CDR1 is DFQATT, CDR2 SNEGSKA (reference sequence). This CDR3 is built from 13 residues. CDR3 nucleotides: TGCAGTGCGGAGAAGCGGATTGCAGATACGCAGTATTTT. It is translated as CSAEKRIADTQYF.

This clonotype was seen a handful of times. CDR3 protein: CASSLAQGIYEQYF. The CDR3 coding sequence is TGTGCCAGCAGCTTGGCACAGGGGATCTACGAGCAGTACTTC. The genes are TRBV5-8 and TRBJ2-7; TRBD1 matches at 7 bases. CDR3 length: 14 residues. Germline CDR1 and CDR2: SGHTS and YDEGEE. The trim removed 0 bases at V and 3 bases at J, leaving 3 bases unmatched.

The chain recombines TRBV19 with TRBJ2-1; 12 bases match TRBD2. Germline loops: CDR1 LNHDA, CDR2 SQIVND (reference sequence). V trimming: 6 bases; J trimming: 5 bases; junction bases outside the gene matches: 2. The CDR3 extends over 14 amino acids. The CDR3 DNA reads as TGTGCCAGTAGGACTAGCGGGGGTGACAATGAGCAGTTCTTC. Amino acid sequence: CASRTSGGDNEQFF.

This clonotype appeared once. The chain joins TRBV24-1 to TRBJ2-3, with 10 bases that match TRBD2. The CDR3 runs 19 residues. Per germline, CDR1 KGHDR and CDR2 SFDVKD. Unmatched junction bases numbered 14, after V lost 4 bases and J lost 2 bases. The CDR3 sequence: CATSDPSGGLADSTDTQYF. The CDR3 nucleotides are TGTGCCACCAGTGACCCTTCGGGCGGACTAGCGGATTCCACAGATACGCAGTATTTT.

V usage is TRBV6-4 and J usage is TRBJ1-5, with a possible D match to TRBD1 (5 bases). The V and J ends lost 6 bases and 9 bases respectively, with 15 bases between them. Germline values: CDR1 MRHNA, CDR2 SNTAGT. CDR3 size: 13 residues. As DNA, the CDR3 is TGTGCCAGCAGCGGGACCGTAGGAAGGCCCCAGCATTTT. Translation gives CASSGTVGRPQHF.

The rearrangement links TRBV5-1 to TRBJ2-7; 9 bases are a match to TRBD2. Germline CDR1 reads SGHRS; CDR2 reads YFSETQ. J gave up 2 bases and V 4 bases, and 10 bases lay outside the gene matches. There are 16 residues in the CDR3. DNA of the CDR3: TGCGCCAGCAGCAACGGACTAGCGAGCTTTCCCTACGAGCAGTACTTC. Protein sequence: CASSNGLASFPYEQYF.

The V call is TRBV29-1, the J call TRBJ2-3, with 8 bases matching TRBD2. The CDR3 is 16 amino acids. V trimming: 4 bases; J trimming: 4 bases; junction bases outside the gene matches: 13. CDR1 is SQVTM, CDR2 ANQGSEA, per germline. The CDR3 DNA reads TGCAGCGTTGGAGCGGGGACTAGTCCCGACCCAGATACGCAGTATTTT. It yields the protein CSVGAGTSPDPDTQYF.

Regarding this clonotype: A much bigger clone sits one base away, suggesting this may be a read error. The CDR3, as DNA: TGTGCCAGCAGCTTATCATACACCTCGAACGCTGAAGCTTTCTTT. It translates to CASSLSYTSNAEAFF. V and J are TRBV7-3 and TRBJ1-1; D gene uncertain. This CDR3 is 15 amino acids long. Germline values: CDR1 SGHTA, CDR2 FQGTGA.

This clonotype was observed at least ten times. CDR3 in amino acids: CASSQDRQDGEQFF. For the CDR3, the DNA is TGTGCCAGCAGCCAAGATCGACAAGACGGTGAGCAGTTCTTC. The V and J genes are TRBV3-1 and TRBJ2-1; D is undetermined. The ends were cut back, 0 bases at V and 9 bases at J, with 12 bases in the middle. Germline CDR1 and CDR2: LGHDT and YNNKEL (reference sequence). The CDR3 contains 14 residues.

The table lists this clonotype with many counts. The V call is TRBV27, the J call TRBJ1-1; 11 bases line up with TRBD1. The V gene end was trimmed by 7 bases and the J gene end by 8 bases; junction bases not matched to a gene: 9. The germline CDR1 and CDR2 sequences are MNHEY and SMNVEV (reference sequence). There are 14 residues in the CDR3. The DNA of the CDR3 is TGTGCCAGCACCAGAGGGACAGGGGGTTCAGAAGCTTTCTTT. Translating it yields CASTRGTGGSEAFF.

This clonotype was counted many times. V and J are TRBV12-3 or TRBV12-4 and TRBJ1-4; D is perhaps TRBD1 (5 bases). The CDR3 runs 14 residues. The V gene lost 0 bases and the J gene lost 7 bases, with 9 bases spanning the gap. The CDR3 DNA reads as TGTGCCAGCAGTTTAGCCCTCGGGGGTGAAAAACTGTTTTTT. It codes for CASSLALGGEKLFF.

CDR3 sequence (DNA): TGTGCCAGCGCCGAAGCGGGAGGGCAACACAATGAGCAGTTCTTC. Protein product: CASAEAGGQHNEQFF. The chain couples TRBV6-1 to TRBJ2-1; the match to TRBD2 covers 10 bases. This CDR3 contains 15 residues. V gave up 8 bases and J gave up 5 bases; unmatched junction bases: 9. Germline CDR1 reads MNHNS; CDR2 reads SASEGT.

This clonotype was counted between two and nine times. This rearrangement joins TRBV7-2 to TRBJ2-1; 12 bases are shared with TRBD1. Germline trimming cut 5 bases from V and 7 bases from J; bases unmatched to any gene: 6. The CDR3 consists of 15 residues. Germline CDR1 is SGHTA and CDR2 is FQGNSA. CDR3 sequence reads: CASSNRDRGLNEQFF. CDR3 coding DNA: TGTGCCAGCAGCAACCGGGACAGGGGGCTGAATGAGCAGTTCTTC.

This clonotype occurred many times. This chain joins TRBV28 and TRBJ2-4, with D possibly being TRBD1 or TRBD2 (5 bases each). The CDR3 totals 17 residues. Trimming pared 5 bases from V and 3 bases from J, leaving 20 bases between. Germline CDR1 reads MDHEN; CDR2 reads SYDVKM. This CDR3 is CASSSRDLLRGKNIQYF. The CDR3 DNA sequence: TGTGCCAGCAGTAGCAGGGACCTCCTAAGAGGCAAAAACATTCAGTACTTC.

This clonotype was detected a few times. This sequence joins TRBV19 and TRBJ2-1, with a possible D match to TRBD1 (5 bases). With 5 bases removed from V and 6 bases from J, the gap between germline ends came to 11 bases. CDR3 length: 13 residues. Per germline, CDR1 LNHDA and CDR2 SQIVND (reference sequence). CDR3 amino acids: CASSLQGGNEQFF. As DNA, the CDR3 is TGTGCCAGTAGTCTTCAGGGTGGCAATGAGCAGTTCTTC.

This chain joins TRBV14 and TRBJ2-5; maybe TRBD1 (5 bases). CDR1 and CDR2 from the germline V gene are SGHDN and FVKESK. CDR3 size: 16 residues. V dropped 4 bases and J dropped 1 base, with 16 bases sitting between them. The CDR3 sequence is CASSRFGSGSQETQYF. In DNA, the CDR3 is TGTGCCAGCAGCCGTTTTGGGTCAGGGTCCCAAGAGACCCAGTACTTC.

The rearrangement uses TRBV5-4 and TRBJ2-4, with D possibly being TRBD1 (6 bases). The CDR3 contains 17 residues. Germline CDR1 is SGHNT and CDR2 is YYREEE (reference sequence). With 3 bases removed from V and 1 base from J, the gap between germline ends came to 17 bases. CDR3 in DNA: TGTGCCAGCAGCTGGTCCCTAACAGGGAGTGCCAAAAACATTCAGTACTTC. This translates into CASSWSLTGSAKNIQYF.

Only a few counts were recorded for this clonotype. V is TRBV24-1 and J is TRBJ2-6; unclear D gene. The V and J ends lost 9 bases and 0 bases respectively, with 8 bases between them. This CDR3 spans 14 amino acids. Germline CDR1 reads KGHDR; CDR2 reads SFDVKD. CDR3 loop: CATLPSSGANVLTF. CDR3 coding DNA: TGTGCCACCCTTCCGAGCTCTGGGGCCAACGTCCTGACTTTC.

This clonotype was seen repeatedly, ten times or more. CDR3 sequence: CASSLGTPYQPQHF. CDR3 sequence (DNA): TGTGCCAGCAGCCTGGGGACACCTTATCAGCCCCAGCATTTT. The chain couples TRBV28 to TRBJ1-5, with a weak D call TRBD1 (6 bases). The V and J ends lost 6 bases and 5 bases respectively, with 14 bases between them. CDR1 is MDHEN and CDR2 is SYDVKM in the germline V gene. The CDR3 runs to 14 residues. Combining the CDR3 with reference TRBV28 and TRBJ1-5 gives the whole variable domain DVKVTQSSRYLVKRTGEKVFLECVQDMDHENMFWYRQDPGLGLRLIYFSYDVKMKEKGDIPEGYSVSREKKERFSLILESASTNQTSMYLCASSLGTPYQPQHFGDGTRLSIL.

This clonotype has ten or more counts. This chain uses TRBV6-5 with TRBJ2-7, with unresolved D. The length of the CDR3 is 17 residues. Per the germline V gene, CDR1 is MNHEY and CDR2 is SVGAGI. The V end was cut by 0 bases, the J end by 0 bases, with 15 bases between. In DNA, the CDR3 is TGTGCCAGCAGTTACTCGGTATCGTCCTTCAGCTCCTACGAGCAGTACTTC. It specifies CASSYSVSSFSSYEQYF.

As for this clonotype: Possible read error: a much larger clone is one base away. J is TRBJ2-6 and V is TRBV7-9, with D perhaps matching TRBD1 (6 bases). Germline lookup yields CDR1 SEHNR and CDR2 FQNEAQ (reference sequence). The CDR3 sequence is 16 residues long. CDR3 sequence: CASSFGSPSGANVLAF. The CDR3 DNA sequence: TGTGCCAGCAGCTTCGGCAGTCCCTCAGGGGCCAACGTCCTGGCTTTC.